This TCR beta chain was profiled in a study of blood T cells in healthy people across ages. This clonotype was seen many times. One end of the junction is discordant with germline, which a read error may explain. Looked up from germline, CDR1 is KGHSH and CDR2 is LQKENI. This CDR3 has 12 residues. For every donor, a draw yielded 7.5 to 10 milliliters of peripheral blood. A second PCR, run for 7 to 11 cycles, used a sample-barcoded 5' primer plus a J-beta primer mix. TCRdb called the 5' RACE reads again in MiXCR, with one record for every CDR3 protein. The profile covers 650,000 to 1,000,000 distinct CDR3 sequences, with about 36% appearing a single time and 13% taken by the ten largest.

The sequenced material came from blood. The sequence was collected from a man in his late teens or twenties in good health. The chain employs TRBV18 and TRBJ2-5, with no clear D. CDR3 sequence reads: CASAPQGKTQYF. As DNA, the CDR3 is TGTGCCAGCGCACCACAAGGGAAGACCCAGTACTTC.